Below, one T cell receptor (beta chain) is given with its context. Its antigen is not yet known. No base quality information exists; no much larger clone differs at one position. The cohort comprised some 700 healthy bone marrow donors. At the time of sampling, every cohort member was nominally healthy, though immune exposures that went unrecorded were likely present. The donor tested CMV seronegative and was one of the 352 seronegative cohort members. Each donor provided a peripheral blood sample, and peripheral blood mononuclear cells were used for TCR beta sequencing. The Qiagen DNeasy Blood Extraction Kit was used to extract genomic DNA from the blood cell samples. The record originates from a study of cytomegalovirus exposure and HLA in healthy donors (dated by TCRdb to the late 2010s). Turning to the overall study: In an earlier analysis of approximately 500 of the donors, 250 to 350 Gb of sequence data and roughly 100 million unique TCR beta sequences from approximately 180 million T cells were reported. About 280 gigabases of sequencing data and approximately 85 million unique TCR sequences were included in an early release covering roughly 700 HLA-typed donors. Of the roughly 410 genotyped donors, 81% were placed in the genetic ancestry cluster associated with self-reported Caucasian donors. The study aimed to test whether cataloging public T cell receptors could reveal signatures of past pathogen exposure. The study used immunosequencing to profile the T cell repertoires of several hundred subjects and linked those repertoires to cytomegalovirus serostatus. A separate validation cohort of 100 to 150 different subjects was used in addition to the 666-subject first cohort. To predict cytomegalovirus infection status, the study brought together high-throughput TCR immunosequencing, statistical association of individual TCRs with disease status, and machine learning. To study patterns of TCR occurrence, a later analysis re-analyzed previously published TCR beta repertoires from under 750 donors and added high-resolution HLA genotyping. Rather than drawing on any new phenotypic data, the later analysis identified candidate immune exposures from TCR beta sequences and the way those sequences occurred across donors. An earlier analysis of around 580 of the donors used high-throughput TCR beta sequencing to judge whether each TCR beta V gene segment behaved as functional or pseudogenic. Donor age, sex, ethnicity and CMV serostatus were compiled alongside the repertoire data. A later genetic analysis took genome-wide SNP genotypes for about 60% of the roughly 670 donors and used that subset as a discovery cohort. All discovery cohort repertoires had been generated using a single sequencing platform. Class I and class II HLA loci were covered by the typing at four-digit resolution. The number of donors typed differed by locus, with 629-630 for A, B, C, DRB1 and DQB1, about 500 for DQA1, 606 for DPA1, and 400 to 490 for DPB1. About five DR-DQ haplotypes were handled as single units for association and clustering because linkage in the cohort was strong. On average, roughly 200,000 unique TCR beta nucleotide sequences were sequenced per donor among some 430 genotyped donors of the cohort, with roughly 18% of those sequences being non-productive. Overall study results and their limits: While some public TCRs were present in many individuals, most TCR sequences turned up only very rarely across donors. Cytomegalovirus status was reported to be diagnosed by the classifier with high specificity and sensitivity in both the original and validation cohorts. A further reported finding was that TCR beta sequences accurately predicted the HLA-A and HLA-B alleles for most subjects in the first cohort. The only immune exposure information available for the cohort was CMV serostatus. A later analysis associated around 16,000 TCR beta sequences with specific HLA alleles at a false discovery rate of 0.05. The study gave a list of under 200 TCR beta chains associated with cytomegalovirus. A later genetic analysis reported fewer N-insertions in productive TCRs among donors in an Asian-associated ancestry cluster than the roughly 700-donor mean. A later analysis found that HLA-associated TCR beta chains were more clonally expanded and had lower generation probabilities than equally common non-associated chains. In vitro tests confirmed that a few of the cytomegalovirus-associated TCR beta chains recognize cytomegalovirus antigens. V-gene and J-gene trimming of TCR beta chains was associated with a missense DCLRE1C variant in a later genetic analysis, and the association was replicated in an independent cohort. A cluster of highly shared sequence variants was judged likely to represent a technical artifact of the sequencing pipeline. A later analysis reported that several top co-occurrence clusters appeared linked to parvovirus B19, influenza, CMV and Epstein-Barr virus. Because counts were too low, seventeen rarely observed V segments, including chromosome 9 orphons, were excluded from the earlier analysis of several hundred of the donors. According to a later analysis, TCR association rates differed among HLA loci, with DRB1 alleles showing the most associated TCRs and HLA-C alleles showing the fewest. It was suggested by the authors that the approach could potentially be generalized to other disease states and immunological phenotypes. HLA typing was unavailable for some donors at each locus, so association tests used only the typed subset. Sequencing depth was assumed to be roughly uniform across donors in the presence/absence analyses, though that assumption may not hold. Linkage disequilibrium might explain the correlated functional status among segregating V segments, but an unknown experimental factor could not be excluded. In this cohort, only TCR beta chains were sequenced, and detectable features were limited by the absence of alpha or paired-chain data. According to a later analysis, most CMV-associated TCR beta chains appeared to be HLA-restricted, and the HLA associations seemed to be driven largely by CMV exposure. In an earlier analysis of about 600 of the donors, most TCR beta V segments appeared in productive rearrangements about 87% or about 30% of the time, broadly matching IMGT annotations. Strong co-occurrence of HLA alleles, especially DR and DQ, made assigning TCR associations to individual alleles difficult. Some IMGT-functional V segments, including TRBV6-2 and TRBV6-3, could not be told apart with the 87-base-pair reads, so those segments were excluded.

Libraries were built with the immunoSEQ multiplex PCR assay. For the multiplex PCR, a mixture combining 60 forward primers for TCR Vbeta segments and 13 reverse primers for TCR Jbeta segments was used. A multiplex PCR assay on genomic DNA amplified the CDR3 region of rearranged TCR beta genes. The amplified TCR beta libraries were sequenced on the Illumina HiSeq System as 87-base-pair reads. On the authors' methods: A later analysis counted tens of millions of unique TCR beta chains across the approximately 700 repertoires, and approximately 11 million of these chains were shared by at least two donors. A nearest-neighbor algorithm error-corrected the raw reads and collapsed the reads into unique sequences, merging closely related sequences to remove PCR and sequencing errors. CDR3 sequences were aligned to IMGT reference sequences to assign V, D and J gene segments. For a sequence to be retained, at least a six-nucleotide match to both a V gene segment and a J gene segment was required. Rearrangements were called productive when the CDR3 lacked stop codons and stayed in frame with V and J; all others were non-productive. Following IMGT convention, CDR3 was defined as the stretch from the second conserved V-encoded cysteine to the conserved J-encoded phenylalanine. The earlier analysis of a few hundred of the donors excluded sequences that lacked an unambiguous match to a single V gene segment. In an earlier analysis of 450 to 750 of the donors, a V segment was called functional when productive rearrangements were above 56.7%, and segregating when the standard deviation between donors exceeded 5%. A statistical classification framework was built to diagnose cytomegalovirus status from the catalog of TCR beta chain sequences. In a later analysis, V and J genes were assigned by comparing TCR nucleotide sequences against IMGT/GENE-DB human TR gene sequences. The TCRdist pipeline was used in a later analysis to assign CDR3 sequences and most-parsimonious VDJ recombination scenarios. In a later analysis, every TCR beta chain was defined by the combination of its CDR3 amino acid sequence and its V-gene family, and reads without a unique V-gene family were dropped. To address suspected cross-contamination and a sequencing artifact, a later analysis removed under 600 highly shared, low-generation-probability nucleotide sequences. A later analysis calculated a clonal expansion index for each public chain from normalized within-repertoire ranks of inferred template counts. In a later analysis, generation probabilities were computed with a VDJ recombination model fitted to out-of-frame rearrangements, and the resulting probabilities were checked against IGoR. Hypergeometric tests were used in a later analysis to score TCR-TCR, TCR-HLA and TCR-CMV co-occurrence, with a repertoire-size bias correction applied to the TCR pairs. To estimate false discovery rates, a later analysis permuted the HLA or CMV assignments 20 times. In a later analysis, co-occurring TCRs were grouped using DBSCAN, and TCRdist sequence similarity was added for clustering within HLA-allele-positive subsets. Repertoires with fewer than 30,000 or more than 120,000 public chains were left out of co-occurrence clustering, as were about 5 repertoires with anomalous nucleotide sharing. What TCRdb holds here is the immuneACCESS table cut down to in-frame rearrangements. Part of the clones is not present; checked against another copy, under half of the missing clones reflect an unresolved V gene, and the others are unexplained. The D gene and trimming were derived from the DNA, and the V and J assignments and clone size from that table. The sample table records about 160,000 clones; around 81% of these occur just once. The ten largest account for 1% of the sample.

Taken from the germline V gene, the CDR1 and CDR2 loops are MNHNS and SASEGT. Cut back by 4 bases and 0 bases, the V and J ends lie 13 bases apart. The CDR3 starts with the cysteine, ends with the phenylalanine, and has 16 residues. Only the CDR3 portion is preserved as DNA: 48 bases, with reading frame beginning at the first base. This receptor chain uses TRBV6-1 and TRBJ2-1, with no confident D gene call. Material for sequencing was PBMCs. This TCR was recovered from a middle-aged woman in good health and CMV-seronegative. The nucleotide sequence is TGTGCCAGCAGTGGTGCCGACGCGGCCTCCTACAATGAGCAGTTCTTC. It translates to CASSGADAASYNEQFF.